Below are 30 T cell receptor beta chains sequenced from a single sample in a study of blood T cell repertoires in COVID-19. Clones were read by immunoSEQ multiplex PCR, and TCRdb kept only the in-frame ones, dropping some. The table records approximately 130,000 clones, approximately 68% of them present only once. The sequenced material came from peripheral blood. These receptors all stem from a woman between 70 and 85 years old with acute or convalescent COVID-19.

The J gene is TRBJ2-7, the V gene TRBV4-3; the D is unclear. This CDR3 is built from 13 residues. The V end was cut by 0 bases, the J end by 6 bases, with 9 bases between. CDR1 is LGHNA and CDR2 is YSLEER in the germline V gene. Here the CDR3 DNA reads TGCGCCAGCAGCCAAGATCCCGGTATCGAGCAGTACTTC. Its translation: CASSQDPGIEQYF.

The V and J genes are TRBV19 and TRBJ1-2; D remains ambiguous. V lost 5 bases and J lost 4, with 11 bases in between. Germline-derived CDR1 and CDR2 are LNHDA and SQIVND (reference sequence). The CDR3 extends over 13 amino acids. Here the CDR3 reads CASSAQILYGYTF. The DNA for the CDR3 is TGTGCCAGTAGTGCTCAGATCCTCTATGGCTACACCTTC.

The chain is built from TRBV9 and TRBJ1-3; 8 bases map to TRBD1. Trimming removed 3 bases from V and 0 bases from J; junction bases left unmatched: 5. CDR1 is SGDLS, CDR2 YYNGEE, per germline. This CDR3 comprises 16 residues. CDR3: CASSATGTGSGNTIYF. The CDR3 DNA reads as TGTGCCAGCAGCGCCACCGGGACAGGCTCTGGAAACACCATATATTTT. Supplemented by reference TRBV9 and TRBJ1-3, the full variable domain reads DSGVTQTPKHLITATGQRVTLRCSPRSGDLSVYWYQQSLDQGLQFLIQYYNGEERAKGNILERFSAQQFPDLHSELNLSSLELGDSALYFCASSATGTGSGNTIYFGEGSWLTVV.

The gene calls are TRBV23-1 and TRBJ2-1, with 10 bases that match TRBD2. TRBV23-1 has ORF status, its function being uncertain. V lost 3 bases to trimming and J lost 4 bases; unmatched junction nucleotides: 6. The CDR3 runs 16 residues. CDR3 region: CASSHREREGYNEQFF. The CDR3 DNA follows: TGCGCCAGCAGTCACCGCGAGCGGGAGGGTTACAATGAGCAGTTCTTC.

This chain joins TRBV12-5 and TRBJ1-1; D unclear. The length of the CDR3 is 11 residues. Germline assignment: CDR1 LGHNT and CDR2 FRNRAP. V lost 3 bases, J lost 5 bases, and 4 bases lay in between. Here the CDR3 reads CASGLSTEAFF. CDR3 DNA sequence: TGTGCTAGTGGTTTATCGACTGAAGCTTTCTTT.

This clone has ten or more counts. The V call is TRBV6-6, the J call TRBJ2-7; 10 bases agree with TRBD2. Germline lookup yields CDR1 MNHNY and CDR2 SVGAGI (reference sequence). V was pared by 5 bases and J by 1 base, with 5 bases of the junction left unmatched. CDR3 length: 15 amino acids. CDR3: CASSPGTSVSYEQYF. The CDR3 nucleotides are TGTGCCAGCAGTCCCGGGACTAGCGTTTCCTACGAGCAGTACTTC.

V and J are TRBV14 and TRBJ2-1, with 8 bases fitting TRBD2. Germline V CDR1 and CDR2: SGHDN, FVKESK. The V gene end was trimmed by 1 base and the J gene end by 3 bases; junction bases not matched to a gene: 11. CDR3 length equals 18 residues. The CDR3 is CASSQVEIAGHLYNEQFF. Here the CDR3 DNA reads TGTGCCAGCAGCCAAGTGGAGATAGCGGGGCACCTCTACAATGAGCAGTTCTTC. Supplemented by reference TRBV14 and TRBJ2-1, the full variable domain reads EAGVTQFPSHSVIEKGQTVTLRCDPISGHDNLYWYRRVMGKEIKFLLHFVKESKQDESGMPNNRFLAERTGGTYSTLKVQPAELEDSGVYFCASSQVEIAGHLYNEQFFGPGTRLTVL.

V gene TRBV5-6 combines with J gene TRBJ1-3, with D perhaps TRBD1 (6 bases). Germline CDR1 and CDR2: SGHDT and YYEEEE. V dropped 0 bases and J dropped 0 bases, with 10 bases sitting between them. CDR3 size: 16 residues. CDR3 sequence (DNA): TGTGCCAGCAGCTTGGAAAGGGGGAGCTCTGGAAACACCATATATTTT. It yields the protein CASSLERGSSGNTIYF.

This clone was counted a few times. This chain joins TRBV7-9 and TRBJ2-7, with TRBD2 identical over 13 bases. V lost 5 bases to trimming and J lost 5 bases; unmatched junction nucleotides: 12. The germline gives CDR1 SEHNR, CDR2 FQNEAQ (reference sequence). The CDR3 spans 17 residues. DNA for the CDR3: TGTGCCAGCAGCAATTTAAATGGACTAGCGGGAGAGCACGAGCAGTACTTC. This gives the protein CASSNLNGLAGEHEQYF.

Note on this clone: This sample includes further DNA sequences coding for the same CDR3. The V and J genes are TRBV12-3 or TRBV12-4 and TRBJ2-7, with D perhaps matching TRBD2 (7 bases). Trimming took 5 bases from V and 4 from J, leaving 9 bases between them. The CDR3 is 12 amino acids. The DNA for the CDR3 is TGTGCCAGCAGTGGGGGGGCTTACGAGCAGTACTTC. Its protein is CASSGGAYEQYF.

The rearrangement joins TRBV3-1 (or the pseudogene TRBV3-2) to TRBJ1-4; perhaps TRBD1 as D (5 bases). Germline V lookup: CDR1 LGHDT, CDR2 YNNKEL (reference sequence). Deletions cut 4 bases from V and 7 bases from J, with 19 bases between. CDR3 length equals 16 residues. DNA for the CDR3: TGTGCCAGCAGCCCCCGAAATGTGGGCGGGGGTGAAAAACTGTTTTTT. It translates to CASSPRNVGGGEKLFF.

V is TRBV24-1 and J is TRBJ1-5, with D perhaps TRBD1 (6 bases). The CDR3 consists of 15 residues. Germline CDR1 is KGHDR and CDR2 is SFDVKD. V lost 2 bases and J 3 bases, leaving 10 bases between the germline ends. CDR3 sequence reads: CATSDSYRVNQPQHF. For the CDR3, the DNA is TGTGCCACCAGTGATTCCTACAGGGTCAATCAGCCCCAGCATTTT.

This clone has a handful of counts. The chain combines TRBV30 with TRBJ2-2; 10 bases align to TRBD1. CDR3 length: 14 amino acids. CDR1 GTSNPN and CDR2 SVGIG come from the germline V gene (reference sequence). The V and J ends lost 5 bases and 1 base, in that order; junction bases with no gene match: 1. The CDR3 is CAWGTGVNTGELFF. The CDR3 bases are TGTGCCTGGGGGACAGGGGTGAACACCGGGGAGCTGTTTTTT.

V is TRBV27 and J is TRBJ1-1, with a possible D match to TRBD1 (5 bases). Trimming removed 9 bases at V and 1 base at J, with 15 bases between. Per the germline V gene, CDR1 is MNHEY and CDR2 is SMNVEV (reference sequence). The length of the CDR3 is 14 residues. The DNA for the CDR3 is TGTGCCAGTGTGGGGCAGGCGAGGAACACTGAAGCTTTCTTT. Amino acids: CASVGQARNTEAFF.

V gene TRBV21-1 combines with J gene TRBJ2-7; the listed D gene, TRBD1, was not tested against the DNA. TRBV21-1 is noted as a pseudogene. The CDR3 is 12 residues long. The CDR3 reads CARMGMQDEQYF. The CDR3 bases are TGTGCCAGAATGGGCATGCAGGACGAGCAGTACTTC.

The rearrangement links TRBV6-5 to TRBJ1-6; 9 nucleotides align to TRBD1. The CDR3 has 15 amino acids. The junction had 5 bases not matched to a gene; V was cut back by 6 bases and J by 5 bases. Germline CDR1 is MNHEY and CDR2 is SVGAGI. The CDR3 sequence: CASRTGTGNNSPLHF. DNA for the CDR3: TGTGCCAGCAGGACTGGGACAGGGAATAATTCACCCCTCCACTTT.

For the CDR3, the DNA is TGTGCCAGTAGTACCCAGGGATATGGCTACACCTTC. It translates to CASSTQGYGYTF. This chain uses TRBV19 with TRBJ1-2; weak D call: TRBD1 (5 bases). V was shortened by 4 bases and J by 5 bases, with 8 bases between the two germline ends. Germline loops: CDR1 LNHDA, CDR2 SQIVND (reference sequence). This CDR3 is built from 12 residues.

This sequence joins TRBV13 and TRBJ1-5; D may be TRBD1 (6 bases). The CDR3 covers 13 residues. Germline V CDR1 and CDR2: PRHDT, FYEKMQ (reference sequence). Trimming took off 8 bases at V and 6 bases at J, with 14 bases between the two ends. The CDR3 is CASASGAGQPQHF. Written as DNA, the CDR3 is TGTGCCAGCGCGTCAGGGGCGGGTCAGCCCCAGCATTTT. Based on the CDR3 plus reference TRBV13 and TRBJ1-5, the full variable domain is AAGVIQSPRHLIKEKRETATLKCYPIPRHDTVYWYQQGPGQDPQFLISFYEKMQSDKGSIPDRFSAQQFSDYHSELNMSSLELGDSALYFCASASGAGQPQHFGDGTRLSIL.

In nucleotides, the CDR3 is TGTGCCAGCAGCTTAGGATCCGCGGATGGTGAGCAGTTCTTC. Translation gives CASSLGSADGEQFF. The chain joins TRBV7-6 to TRBJ2-1; D is unclear. Looked up from germline, CDR1 is SGHVS and CDR2 is FNYEAQ. The CDR3 is 14 amino acids. V was cut by 1 base and J by 9 bases, with 13 bases left in between.

This clone is a singleton in its sample. The J gene is TRBJ2-3, the V gene TRBV5-6; the match to TRBD2 covers 9 bases. Germline V gene lookup returns CDR1 SGHDT and CDR2 YYEEEE. The CDR3 runs to 14 residues. V lost 4 bases to trimming and J lost 8 bases; unmatched junction nucleotides: 8. CDR3 coding DNA: TGTGCCAGCAGCCCTAGCGGGGCCGAGGGTACGCAGTATTTT. Its protein product is CASSPSGAEGTQYF.

The V call is TRBV28, the J call TRBJ1-4; 8 nucleotides align to TRBD1. This CDR3 region has 15 residues. After removal of 5 bases from V and 0 bases from J, the junction contained 2 bases not matched to a gene. CDR1 and CDR2 (germline): MDHEN, SYDVKM. The CDR3 nucleotides are TGTGCCAGCAGTGGGACAGGCGCAACTAATGAAAAACTGTTTTTT. Translating it yields CASSGTGATNEKLFF.

The V and J genes are TRBV18 and TRBJ1-2; 8 bases map to TRBD1. CDR1 KGHSH and CDR2 LQKENI come from the germline V gene. There are 15 residues in the CDR3. Trimming took 3 bases from V and 8 from J; bases not matched to a gene: 11. CDR3 loop: CASSPGTGRADGYTF. The CDR3 bases are TGTGCCAGCTCACCCGGGACAGGCCGAGCGGACGGCTACACCTTC.

This sequence joins TRBV18 and TRBJ2-4; tentative D call: TRBD2 (6 bases). Trimming stripped 3 bases from V and 0 bases from J, with 15 bases between. This CDR3 has 17 residues. Per the germline V gene, CDR1 is KGHSH and CDR2 is LQKENI. This chain's CDR3 is CASSPGLTTLAKNIQYF. The CDR3 coding sequence is TGTGCCAGCTCACCGGGACTTACTACCTTAGCCAAAAACATTCAGTACTTC.

The chain joins TRBV19 to TRBJ2-5; TRBD2 matches at 7 bases. The CDR3 contains 15 residues. The germline CDR1 and CDR2 sequences are LNHDA and SQIVND (reference sequence). Trimming at V came to 3 bases and at J to 5 bases, leaving 9 bases not matched to a gene. This CDR3 is CASSISPTSVETQYF. CDR3 sequence (DNA): TGTGCCAGTAGTATCAGCCCAACTAGCGTCGAGACCCAGTACTTC.

The chain has TRBV9 and TRBJ2-2; TRBD2 matches at 14 bases. Germline assignment: CDR1 SGDLS and CDR2 YYNGEE. J lost 8 bases, V lost 8 bases, and 17 bases had no gene match. The CDR3 runs 18 residues. CDR3 bases: TGTGCCAGTGACCGGGTTGGGGGACTAGCGGGAGCCCCTGGGGAGCTGTTTTTT. Residues: CASDRVGGLAGAPGELFF.

The chain combines TRBV30 with TRBJ2-5; D unclear. CDR3 size: 12 residues. The V and J ends lost 0 bases and 5 bases respectively, with 7 bases between them. Germline V gene sequence: CDR1 GTSNPN, CDR2 SVGIG (reference sequence). In nucleotides, the CDR3 is TGTGCCTGGAGTGTTCTGCGGGAGACCCAGTACTTC. Its translation is CAWSVLRETQYF.

Only one count was recorded for this clone. The V call is TRBV7-2, the J call TRBJ2-3; unclear D gene. The CDR3 is made up of 14 amino acids. Between the trimmed V and J ends, which lost 3 bases and 2 bases, there was a span of 9 bases. Germline CDR1 reads SGHTA; CDR2 reads FQGNSA. CDR3 sequence (DNA): TGTGCCAGCAGCTTTAGAAGAAACACAGATACGCAGTATTTT. Residues: CASSFRRNTDTQYF.

The gene calls are TRBV5-4 and TRBJ2-3; D is uncertain. CDR1 SGHNT and CDR2 YYREEE come from the germline V gene (reference sequence). V was clipped by 4 bases and J by 3 bases, with 18 bases between them. The CDR3 runs to 16 residues. DNA of the CDR3: TGTGCCAGCAGCAATGGAGCGTCTTTGCATACAGATACGCAGTATTTT. It codes for CASSNGASLHTDTQYF.

This clone has a single count. The CDR3 sequence: CASRRVSEGTTYNEQFF. CDR3 nucleotides: TGTGCCAGCCGGAGGGTTAGCGAGGGCACCACATACAATGAGCAGTTCTTC. The rearrangement uses TRBV2 and TRBJ2-1, with D perhaps matching TRBD2 (6 bases). The V gene lost 8 bases and the J gene lost 4 bases, with 24 bases spanning the gap. Germline CDR1 and CDR2: SNHLY and FYNNEI. The CDR3 runs to 17 residues. Combining the CDR3 with reference TRBV2 and TRBJ2-1 gives the whole variable domain EPEVTQTPSHQVTQMGQEVILRCVPISNHLYFYWYRQILGQKVEFLVSFYNNEISEKSEIFDDQFSVERPDGSNFTLKIRSTKLEDSAMYFCASRRVSEGTTYNEQFFGPGTRLTVL.

The chain has TRBV10-3 and TRBJ1-2; 7 nucleotides match TRBD1. This CDR3 is 16 amino acids long. CDR1 is ENHRY, CDR2 SYGVKD, per germline. V shed 2 bases and J 8 bases; nucleotides not matched to a gene: 14. The chain's CDR3 is CAISEMRGRAVKGYTF. The CDR3 bases are TGTGCCATCAGTGAGATGAGGGGGCGCGCGGTAAAGGGCTACACCTTC.